This T cell receptor (beta chain) was sequenced in a study of PD-1 blockade in classical Hodgkin lymphoma. Study observations and caveats: A reduction in baseline TCR diversity was reportedly seen in newly diagnosed patients relative to healthy donors. Before treatment, complete responders showed about the same diversity as newly diagnosed patients.

This CDR3 comprises 16 residues. Trimming stripped 6 bases from V and 2 bases from J, with 19 bases between. Germline CDR1 and CDR2: SGHAT and FQNNGV. Following autologous stem cell transplantation, relapse occurred in every patient, and exposure to brentuximab vedotin varied. Negative magnetic selection isolated CD4+ T cells from thawed PBMCs. This clone was seen a few times. Its target is not known. Measured with immunoSEQ multiplex PCR; TCRdb has only the in-frame clones, and not every one. The data hold 30,000 to 40,000 clones, with more than 80% observed a single time. The clonotype originates from a human donor with classical Hodgkin lymphoma. This rearrangement joins TRBV11-2 to TRBJ1-2, with a possible D match to TRBD1 (5 bases). The source material was CD4+ T cells from blood, sampled at baseline. The CDR3 reads CASRPLGEGNNYGYTF. The CDR3 DNA reads TGTGCCAGCAGACCCCTGGGTGAGGGGAACAACTATGGCTACACCTTC.